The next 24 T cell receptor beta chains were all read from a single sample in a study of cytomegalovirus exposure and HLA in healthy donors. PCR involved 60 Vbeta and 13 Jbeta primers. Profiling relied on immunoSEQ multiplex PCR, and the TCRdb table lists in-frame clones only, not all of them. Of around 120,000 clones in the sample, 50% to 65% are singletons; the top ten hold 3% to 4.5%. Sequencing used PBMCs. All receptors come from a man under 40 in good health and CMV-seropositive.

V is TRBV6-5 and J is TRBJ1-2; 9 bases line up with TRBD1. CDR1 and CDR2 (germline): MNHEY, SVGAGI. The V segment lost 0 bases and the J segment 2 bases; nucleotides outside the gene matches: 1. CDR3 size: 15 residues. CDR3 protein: CASSYSGTGNYGYTF. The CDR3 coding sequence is TGTGCCAGCAGTTACTCGGGGACAGGGAACTATGGCTACACCTTC.

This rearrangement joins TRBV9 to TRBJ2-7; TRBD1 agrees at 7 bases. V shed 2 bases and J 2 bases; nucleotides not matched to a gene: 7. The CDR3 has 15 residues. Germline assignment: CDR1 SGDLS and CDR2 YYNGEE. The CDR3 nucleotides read TGTGCCAGCAGCGTGGGACCGGGACAGCCCTACGAGCAGTACTTC. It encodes CASSVGPGQPYEQYF.

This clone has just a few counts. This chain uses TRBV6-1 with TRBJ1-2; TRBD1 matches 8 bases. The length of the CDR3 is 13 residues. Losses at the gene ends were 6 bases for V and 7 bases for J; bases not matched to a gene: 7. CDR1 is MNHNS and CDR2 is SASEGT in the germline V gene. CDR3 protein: CASSVGTGFGYTF. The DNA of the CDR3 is TGTGCCAGCAGCGTGGGGACAGGTTTTGGCTACACCTTC.

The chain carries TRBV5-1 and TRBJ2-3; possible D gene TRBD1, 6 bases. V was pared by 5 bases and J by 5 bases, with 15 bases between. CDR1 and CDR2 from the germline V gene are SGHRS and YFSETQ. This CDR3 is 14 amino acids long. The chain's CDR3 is CASSSGQTLDTQYF. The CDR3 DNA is TGCGCCAGCAGTTCTGGACAGACCTTAGATACGCAGTATTTT.

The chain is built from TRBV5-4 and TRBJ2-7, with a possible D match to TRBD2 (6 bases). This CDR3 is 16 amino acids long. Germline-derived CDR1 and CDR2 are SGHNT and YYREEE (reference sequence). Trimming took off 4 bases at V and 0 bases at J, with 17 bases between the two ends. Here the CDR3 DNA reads TGTGCCAGCAGCGTAGGGTTGGGCGGGGACTCCTACGAGCAGTACTTC. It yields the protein CASSVGLGGDSYEQYF.

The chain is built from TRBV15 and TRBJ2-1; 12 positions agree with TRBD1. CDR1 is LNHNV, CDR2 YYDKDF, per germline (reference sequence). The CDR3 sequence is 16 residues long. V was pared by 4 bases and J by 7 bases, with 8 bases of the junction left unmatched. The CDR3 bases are TGTGCCACCAGCACTAACCGGGACAGGGGGCTAAATGAGCAGTTCTTC. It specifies CATSTNRDRGLNEQFF.

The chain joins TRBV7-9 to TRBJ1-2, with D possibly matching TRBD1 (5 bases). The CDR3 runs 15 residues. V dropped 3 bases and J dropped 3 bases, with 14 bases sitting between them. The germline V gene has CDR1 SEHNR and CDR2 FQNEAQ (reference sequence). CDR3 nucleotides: TGTGCCAGCAGCTTGGCGGGACTCCCTGACTATGGCTACACCTTC. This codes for CASSLAGLPDYGYTF.

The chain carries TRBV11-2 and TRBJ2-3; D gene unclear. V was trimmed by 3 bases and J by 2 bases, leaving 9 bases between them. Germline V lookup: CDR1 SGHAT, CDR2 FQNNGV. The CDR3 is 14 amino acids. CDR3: CASSFTTPTDTQYF. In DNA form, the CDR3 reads TGTGCCAGCAGCTTTACTACACCCACAGATACGCAGTATTTT.

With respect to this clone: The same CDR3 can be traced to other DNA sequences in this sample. In DNA, the CDR3 is TGTGCCAGTAGAACTAGCTCCTACGAGCAGTACTTC. Translation gives CASRTSSYEQYF. The chain carries TRBV28 and TRBJ2-7, with a weak D call TRBD2 (5 bases). V was shortened by 9 bases and J by 0 bases, with 9 bases between the two germline ends. From germline, CDR1 is MDHEN and CDR2 SYDVKM. The CDR3 consists of 12 residues.

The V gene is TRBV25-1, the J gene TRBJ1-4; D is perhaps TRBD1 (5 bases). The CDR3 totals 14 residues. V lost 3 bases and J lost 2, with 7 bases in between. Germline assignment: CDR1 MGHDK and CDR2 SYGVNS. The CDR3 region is CASSDRGTNEKLFF. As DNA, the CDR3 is TGTGCCAGCAGTGATAGGGGCACTAATGAAAAACTGTTTTTT.

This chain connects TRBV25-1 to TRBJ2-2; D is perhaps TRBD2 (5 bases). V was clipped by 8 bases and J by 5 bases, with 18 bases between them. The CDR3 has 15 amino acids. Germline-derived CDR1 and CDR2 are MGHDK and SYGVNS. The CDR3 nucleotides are TGTGCCAGCCGCTTAGGAGGTTCGGCGACCGGGGAGCTGTTTTTT. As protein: CASRLGGSATGELFF.

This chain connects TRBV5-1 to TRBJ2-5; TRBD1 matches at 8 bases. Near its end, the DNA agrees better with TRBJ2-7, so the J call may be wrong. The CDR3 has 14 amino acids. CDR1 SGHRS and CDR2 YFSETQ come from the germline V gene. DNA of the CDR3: TGCGCCAGCAGCTTTCAGGGGGCCTCGCTCGAGCAGTACTTC. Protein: CASSFQGASLEQYF.

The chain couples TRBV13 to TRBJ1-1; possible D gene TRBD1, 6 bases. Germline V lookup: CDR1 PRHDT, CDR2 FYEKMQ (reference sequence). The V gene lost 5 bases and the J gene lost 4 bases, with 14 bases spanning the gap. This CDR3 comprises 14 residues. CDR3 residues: CASSDLTGITEAFF. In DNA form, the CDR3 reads TGTGCCAGCAGCGATCTAACAGGGATCACTGAAGCTTTCTTT.

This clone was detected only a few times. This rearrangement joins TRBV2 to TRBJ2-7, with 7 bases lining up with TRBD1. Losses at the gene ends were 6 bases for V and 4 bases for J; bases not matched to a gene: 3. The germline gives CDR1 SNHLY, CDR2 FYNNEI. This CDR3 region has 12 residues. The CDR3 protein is CASRTGLYEQYF. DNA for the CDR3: TGTGCCAGCAGGACAGGGTTGTACGAGCAGTACTTC.

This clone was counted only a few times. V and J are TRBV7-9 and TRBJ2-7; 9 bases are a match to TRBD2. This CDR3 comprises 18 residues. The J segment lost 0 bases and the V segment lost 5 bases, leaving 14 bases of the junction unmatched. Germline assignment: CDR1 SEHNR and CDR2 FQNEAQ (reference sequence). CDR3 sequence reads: CASSAQALAGRPSYEQYF. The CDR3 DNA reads TGTGCCAGCAGCGCCCAAGCCCTAGCGGGGCGACCCTCCTACGAGCAGTACTTC. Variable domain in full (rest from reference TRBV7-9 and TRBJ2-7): DTGVSQNPRHKITKRGQNVTFRCDPISEHNRLYWYRQTLGQGPEFLTYFQNEAQLEKSRLLSDRFSAERPKGSFSTLEIQRTEQGDSAMYLCASSAQALAGRPSYEQYFGPGTRLTVT.

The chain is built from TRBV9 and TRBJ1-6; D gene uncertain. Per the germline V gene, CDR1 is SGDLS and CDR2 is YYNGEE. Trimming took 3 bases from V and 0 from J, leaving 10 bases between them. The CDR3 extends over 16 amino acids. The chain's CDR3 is CASSAKGDSYNSPLHF. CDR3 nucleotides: TGTGCCAGCAGCGCGAAGGGAGACTCCTATAATTCACCCCTCCACTTT.

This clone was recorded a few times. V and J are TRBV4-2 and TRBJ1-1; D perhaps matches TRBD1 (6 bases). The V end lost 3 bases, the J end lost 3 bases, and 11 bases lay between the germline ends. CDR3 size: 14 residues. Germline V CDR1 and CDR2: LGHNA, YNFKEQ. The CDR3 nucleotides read TGTGCCAGCAGCCAGGGGAGGGGGGACACTGAAGCTTTCTTT. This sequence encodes CASSQGRGDTEAFF.

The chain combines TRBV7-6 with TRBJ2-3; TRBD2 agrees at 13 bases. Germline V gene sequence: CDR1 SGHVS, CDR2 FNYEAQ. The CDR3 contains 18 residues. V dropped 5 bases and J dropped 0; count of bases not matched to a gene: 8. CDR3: CASSAGLAGVLSTDTQYF. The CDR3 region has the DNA TGTGCCAGCAGCGCCGGACTAGCGGGGGTCCTTAGCACAGATACGCAGTATTTT.

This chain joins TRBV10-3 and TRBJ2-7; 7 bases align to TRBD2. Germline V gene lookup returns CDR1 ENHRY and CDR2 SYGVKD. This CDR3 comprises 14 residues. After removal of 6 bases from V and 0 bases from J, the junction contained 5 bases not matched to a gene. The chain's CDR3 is CAISSGVRSYEQYF. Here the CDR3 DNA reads TGTGCCATCAGCAGCGGGGTCCGCTCCTACGAGCAGTACTTC.

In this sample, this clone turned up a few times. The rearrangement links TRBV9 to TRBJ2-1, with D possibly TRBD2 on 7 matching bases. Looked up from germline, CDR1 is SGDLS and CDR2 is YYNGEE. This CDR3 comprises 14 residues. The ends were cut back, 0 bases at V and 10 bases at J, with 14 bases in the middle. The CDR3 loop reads CASSVGGGQREQFF. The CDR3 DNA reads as TGTGCCAGCAGCGTAGGCGGGGGCCAGCGCGAGCAGTTCTTC.

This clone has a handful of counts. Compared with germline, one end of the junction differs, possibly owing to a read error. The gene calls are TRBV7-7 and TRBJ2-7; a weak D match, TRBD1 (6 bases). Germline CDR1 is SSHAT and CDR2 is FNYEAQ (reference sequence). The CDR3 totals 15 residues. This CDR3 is CASSYRQGSSYEQYF. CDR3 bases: TGTGCTAGCAGCTACAGGCAGGGGAGCTCCTACGAGCAGTACTTC.

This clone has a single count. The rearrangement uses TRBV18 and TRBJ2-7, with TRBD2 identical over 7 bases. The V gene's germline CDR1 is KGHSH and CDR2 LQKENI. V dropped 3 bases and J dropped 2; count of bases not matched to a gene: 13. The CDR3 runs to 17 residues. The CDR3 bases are TGTGCCAGCTCACCGTCAGCAGCGGGGCCGACGACCTACGAGCAGTACTTC. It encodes CASSPSAAGPTTYEQYF.

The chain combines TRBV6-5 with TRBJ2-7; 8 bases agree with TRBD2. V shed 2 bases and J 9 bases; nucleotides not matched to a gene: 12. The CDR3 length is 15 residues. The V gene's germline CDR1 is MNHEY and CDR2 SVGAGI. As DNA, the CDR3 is TGTGCCAGCAGTTACGCTACTAGCGGCGGACGAGGGCAGTACTTC. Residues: CASSYATSGGRGQYF.

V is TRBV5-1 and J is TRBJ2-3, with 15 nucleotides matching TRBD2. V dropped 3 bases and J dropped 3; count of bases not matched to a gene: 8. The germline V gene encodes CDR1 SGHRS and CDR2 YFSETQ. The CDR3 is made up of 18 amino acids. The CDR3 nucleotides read TGCGCCAGCAGCTCCGGACTAGCGGGGGGGCCGAGAACAGATACGCAGTATTTT. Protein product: CASSSGLAGGPRTDTQYF.